This T cell receptor (beta chain) appears in the sequencing data of a study of regulatory T cells in long-lasting Graves disease. On this clonotype: Its antigen is not known.

Both iRepertoire HTBI primers and Arm-PCR of CDR3 regions were used to build the TCR beta libraries. TCRdb ran MiXCR on the multiplex PCR reads and lists one entry per CDR3 protein. This sample yields about 460,000 distinct CDR3 sequences, of which 22% are seen a single time; around 13% belongs to the top ten. The time point denotes: persistent/refractory GD, antithyroid drugs over 5 years with positive TRAb. PBMCs provided the RNA from which the TCR library was made. Per the germline V gene, CDR1 is GTSNPN and CDR2 is SVGIG (reference sequence). The ends were cut back, 5 bases at V and 5 bases at J, with 10 bases in the middle. This CDR3 has 11 amino acids. Broader study findings: Shared public clonotypes totalled about 2,800 in persistent patients, compared with over 800 in new patients.

The chain couples TRBV30 to TRBJ2-7; TRBD1 might be the D (6 bases). Sequenced material: peripheral blood mononuclear cells (PBMCs), taken when the disease was refractory, from a patient treated with antithyroid drugs. This receptor was taken from a female donor with Graves disease. As DNA, the CDR3 is TGTGCCTGGGCCCACAGGGACGAGCAGTACTTC. The encoded protein is CAWAHRDEQYF.